This entry lists 23 T cell receptor beta chains sequenced from one sample in a study of blood T cell repertoires in COVID-19. The repertoire was sequenced with immunoSEQ multiplex PCR; TCRdb's copy has only in-frame clones and lacks some. This table holds 300,000 to 450,000 clones, about 89% found once. Sample: peripheral blood. All receptors come from a woman aged 25 to 39 with COVID-19, enrolled during active disease.

The rearrangement links TRBV19 to TRBJ2-7; D is perhaps TRBD1 (7 bases). CDR1 is LNHDA and CDR2 is SQIVND in the germline V gene (reference sequence). Trimming shortened V by 4 bases and J by 0 bases, and 10 bases separated the two germline ends. CDR3 length: 14 residues. The CDR3 loop reads CASSSGTASYEQYF. The CDR3 DNA is TGTGCCAGTAGTAGCGGGACAGCCTCCTACGAGCAGTACTTC. Using reference TRBV19 and TRBJ2-7 for the parts outside the CDR3, the full variable domain is DGGITQSPKYLFRKEGQNVTLSCEQNLNHDAMYWYRQDPGQGLRLIYYSQIVNDFQKGDIAEGYSVSREKKESFPLTVTSAQKNPTAFYLCASSSGTASYEQYFGPGTRLTVT.

The chain links TRBV6-1 to TRBJ2-1; 7 positions agree with TRBD1. Germline lookup yields CDR1 MNHNS and CDR2 SASEGT. This CDR3 is 14 amino acids long. V was pared by 2 bases and J by 5 bases, with 3 bases of the junction left unmatched. The CDR3: CASSEQGVNNEQFF. In nucleotides, the CDR3 is TGTGCCAGCAGTGAACAGGGGGTCAACAATGAGCAGTTCTTC.

The chain has TRBV2 and TRBJ2-7; D perhaps matches TRBD1 (8 bases). Germline lookup yields CDR1 SNHLY and CDR2 FYNNEI. This CDR3 comprises 13 residues. Deletions cut 7 bases from V and 1 base from J, with 11 bases between. The CDR3, as DNA: TGTGCCAGCAACAGGGGGGGGTCCTACGAGCAGTACTTC. It specifies CASNRGGSYEQYF.

The rearrangement uses TRBV11-2 and TRBJ2-1; 7 bases agree with TRBD1. CDR1 is SGHAT and CDR2 is FQNNGV in the germline V gene. The V segment lost 3 bases and the J segment 5 bases; nucleotides outside the gene matches: 7. The CDR3 has 15 residues. DNA of the CDR3: TGTGCCAGCAGCTTCCCGGGACAGTCCAACAATGAGCAGTTCTTC. Residues: CASSFPGQSNNEQFF.

This clone showed up just a few times. The V call is TRBV6-6, the J call TRBJ1-3, with 8 bases that match TRBD1. In germline, CDR1 is MNHNY, CDR2 SVGAGI (reference sequence). CDR3 length: 16 residues. The junction had 13 bases not matched to a gene; V was cut back by 4 bases and J by 8 bases. CDR3 in amino acids: CASSSNDRGVADTIYF. The DNA for the CDR3 is TGTGCCAGCAGTTCCAATGACAGGGGAGTGGCGGACACCATATATTTT.

This clone was recorded only once. The rearrangement joins TRBV10-3 to TRBJ1-1; D is uncertain. CDR1 and CDR2 from the germline V gene are ENHRY and SYGVKD. There are 13 residues in the CDR3. Trimming removed 6 bases from V and 0 bases from J, with 8 bases in between. CDR3 in amino acids: CAIRGVMNTEAFF. CDR3 in DNA: TGTGCCATCAGGGGCGTGATGAACACTGAAGCTTTCTTT.

In regard to this clone: Other nucleotide sequences in the sample specify the same CDR3. The V gene is TRBV27, the J gene TRBJ2-7, with a possible D match to TRBD1 (6 bases). There are 13 residues in the CDR3. The germline V gene has CDR1 MNHEY and CDR2 SMNVEV (reference sequence). V was shortened by 5 bases and J by 2 bases, with 10 bases between the two germline ends. The CDR3 region is CASSVGQTYEQYF. The CDR3 DNA reads TGTGCCAGCAGTGTAGGACAGACCTACGAGCAGTACTTC.

The V and J genes are TRBV7-9 and TRBJ1-2; TRBD1 matches at 9 bases. CDR3 length equals 13 residues. Germline loops: CDR1 SEHNR, CDR2 FQNEAQ (reference sequence). V was pared by 1 base and J by 7 bases, with 1 base of the junction left unmatched. CDR3 amino acids: CASSLETGGGYTF. CDR3 bases: TGTGCCAGCAGCTTAGAGACAGGGGGTGGCTACACCTTC. The full variable domain, rest sourced from reference TRBV7-9 and TRBJ1-2, is DTGVSQNPRHKITKRGQNVTFRCDPISEHNRLYWYRQTLGQGPEFLTYFQNEAQLEKSRLLSDRFSAERPKGSFSTLEIQRTEQGDSAMYLCASSLETGGGYTFGSGTRLTVV.

CDR3 loop: CASSPPAGNGPEAFF. CDR3 nucleotides: TGTGCCAGCTCACCACCGGCAGGGAACGGCCCTGAAGCTTTCTTT. The chain combines TRBV18 with TRBJ1-1, with a weak D call TRBD1 (5 bases). The germline V gene encodes CDR1 KGHSH and CDR2 LQKENI. The CDR3 length is 15 residues. V lost 0 bases to trimming and J lost 6 bases, with 14 bases between them.

The genes are TRBV5-1 and TRBJ2-1; 10 positions match TRBD2. The CDR3 runs 16 residues. Germline CDR1 SGHRS, CDR2 YFSETQ. After removal of 0 bases from V and 7 bases from J, the junction contained 7 bases not matched to a gene. The CDR3 DNA is TGCGCCAGCAGCTTGGTGGCAGCGGGAGGGCGGAATGAGCAGTTCTTC. Protein: CASSLVAAGGRNEQFF.

The chain recombines TRBV11-2 with TRBJ2-5; 7 positions agree with TRBD2. V was clipped by 5 bases and J by 7 bases; unmatched bases: 7. Per the germline V gene, CDR1 is SGHAT and CDR2 is FQNNGV. The CDR3 has 13 residues. CDR3 sequence: CASSGGDRRTQYF. The CDR3 DNA is TGTGCCAGCAGCGGGGGGGACCGGCGGACCCAGTACTTC.

The gene calls are TRBV7-9 and TRBJ2-7, with 7 nucleotides matching TRBD2. The CDR3 extends over 15 amino acids. CDR1 is SEHNR, CDR2 FQNEAQ, per germline (reference sequence). J gave up 0 bases and V 3 bases, and 5 bases lay outside the gene matches. The CDR3, as DNA: TGTGCCAGCAGCTTGAAGCGGGGTAGCTCCTACGAGCAGTACTTC. This sequence encodes CASSLKRGSSYEQYF.

This chain connects TRBV10-2 to TRBJ1-3, with 9 bases that match TRBD1. The CDR3 is 15 residues long. CDR1 WSHSY and CDR2 SAAADI come from the germline V gene. The V gene end was trimmed by 2 bases and the J gene end by 2 bases; junction bases not matched to a gene: 1. The CDR3 loop is CASSEGTGTGNTIYF. The CDR3 DNA reads TGCGCCAGCAGTGAGGGGACAGGGACTGGAAACACCATATATTTT.

This chain links TRBV6-5 with TRBJ1-1; D unclear. Per the germline V gene, CDR1 is MNHEY and CDR2 is SVGAGI. The CDR3 is 14 amino acids. Trimming pared 8 bases from V and 4 bases from J, leaving 17 bases between. The CDR3: CASGIVMVGTEAFF. CDR3 DNA sequence: TGTGCCAGCGGTATAGTAATGGTCGGCACTGAAGCTTTCTTT.

This chain connects TRBV4-1 to TRBJ1-2; D perhaps matches TRBD1 (6 bases). V gave up 3 bases and J gave up 7 bases, with 21 bases separating them. The CDR3 has 16 residues. CDR1 and CDR2 (germline): MGHRA, YSYEKL. The CDR3 sequence is CASSHSRGGENGGYTF. For the CDR3, the DNA is TGCGCCAGCAGCCACTCCCGAGGGGGGGAAAATGGTGGCTACACCTTC.

The genes are TRBV2 and TRBJ2-7; possibly TRBD2 for D (5 bases). CDR1 SNHLY and CDR2 FYNNEI come from the germline V gene. Trimming shortened V by 5 bases and J by 3 bases, and 11 bases separated the two germline ends. This CDR3 has 13 residues. Here the CDR3 reads CASSRVGIYEQYF. The CDR3 DNA follows: TGTGCCAGCAGTCGGGTCGGGATCTACGAGCAGTACTTC.

The chain combines TRBV10-3 with TRBJ2-1, with a weak D call TRBD1 (6 bases). Trimming took off 5 bases at V and 6 bases at J, with 14 bases between the two ends. Germline values: CDR1 ENHRY, CDR2 SYGVKD. The CDR3 contains 14 residues. The CDR3 coding sequence is TGTGCCATCAGTCCAGGGGTTCTAATCAATGAGCAGTTCTTC. Its protein product is CAISPGVLINEQFF.

The chain employs TRBV6-2 or TRBV6-3 and TRBJ2-1, with TRBD2 identical over 9 bases. The CDR3 sequence is 16 residues long. Germline assignment: CDR1 MNHEY and CDR2 SVGEGT. V dropped 5 bases and J dropped 2; count of bases not matched to a gene: 7. The CDR3, as DNA: TGTGCCAGCAGTCCCGATAGCGGGAGACCCTACAATGAGCAGTTCTTC. It specifies CASSPDSGRPYNEQFF.

This chain joins TRBV11-2 and TRBJ1-1; D gene unclear. The CDR3 runs 13 residues. V was cut by 0 bases and J by 10 bases, with 12 bases left in between. CDR1 is SGHAT, CDR2 FQNNGV, per germline. CDR3 sequence: CASSLERRAGAFF. CDR3 coding DNA: TGTGCCAGCAGCTTAGAAAGGCGGGCGGGAGCTTTCTTT.

This clone was counted once. The chain joins TRBV6-5 to TRBJ2-5; 10 bases line up with TRBD1. Germline lookup yields CDR1 MNHEY and CDR2 SVGAGI. The V segment lost 5 bases and the J segment 5 bases; nucleotides outside the gene matches: 8. The CDR3 covers 15 residues. CDR3 amino acids: CASSHRDRGRETQYF. The CDR3 DNA follows: TGTGCCAGCAGTCATCGGGACAGGGGCCGGGAGACCCAGTACTTC.

Note on this clone: This same CDR3 is encoded by further DNA sequences in the sample. The gene calls are TRBV6-5 and TRBJ1-1; D is possibly TRBD1 (5 bases). V was cut by 0 bases and J by 4 bases, with 9 bases left in between. CDR3 length equals 14 residues. Germline assignment: CDR1 MNHEY and CDR2 SVGAGI. The CDR3 is CASSYSRGGTEAFF. As DNA, the CDR3 is TGTGCCAGCAGTTACTCTCGGGGGGGCACTGAAGCTTTCTTT.

This chain links TRBV19 with TRBJ2-3; D call uncertain. The CDR3 consists of 14 residues. V lost 7 bases and J 6 bases, leaving 17 bases between the germline ends. Per the germline V gene, CDR1 is LNHDA and CDR2 is SQIVND (reference sequence). CDR3 in DNA: TGTGCCAGTAAATTCCGCGATGATAAGGATACGCAGTATTTT. Its translation is CASKFRDDKDTQYF.

This sequence joins TRBV6-5 and TRBJ2-7; 7 bases match TRBD1. The V segment lost 6 bases and the J segment 2 bases; nucleotides outside the gene matches: 10. This CDR3 is 15 amino acids long. CDR1 and CDR2 from the germline V gene are MNHEY and SVGAGI. CDR3 loop: CASSRDRDPTYEQYF. In DNA, the CDR3 is TGTGCCAGCAGCCGAGACAGGGACCCTACCTACGAGCAGTACTTC.